Sequencing of this T cell receptor (beta chain) was carried out in a study of PD-1 blockade in classical Hodgkin lymphoma. Overall study results and limits: Exclusion was the outcome for patients who began nivolumab under 1 year after ASCT.

Assay: immunoSEQ multiplex PCR; the TCRdb copy retains only in-frame clones and omits some. This table has over 25,000 clones, roughly 80% appearing once. This CDR3 is built from 14 residues. The V end was cut by 0 bases, the J end by 1 base, with 7 bases between. Germline V CDR1 and CDR2: SGDLS, YYNGEE. A remark on this clone: Its antigen is as yet unknown.

All the patients suffered relapse after autologous stem cell transplantation, and brentuximab vedotin exposure differed. Sample: peripheral blood mononuclear cells (PBMCs), taken before the second cycle of nivolumab. The TCR comes from a human donor with classical Hodgkin lymphoma. V usage is TRBV9 and J usage is TRBJ1-1; TRBD1 is a possible D gene (6 bases). The CDR3: CASSVEQGNTEAFF. In DNA form, the CDR3 reads TGTGCCAGCAGCGTAGAACAGGGGAACACTGAAGCTTTCTTT.